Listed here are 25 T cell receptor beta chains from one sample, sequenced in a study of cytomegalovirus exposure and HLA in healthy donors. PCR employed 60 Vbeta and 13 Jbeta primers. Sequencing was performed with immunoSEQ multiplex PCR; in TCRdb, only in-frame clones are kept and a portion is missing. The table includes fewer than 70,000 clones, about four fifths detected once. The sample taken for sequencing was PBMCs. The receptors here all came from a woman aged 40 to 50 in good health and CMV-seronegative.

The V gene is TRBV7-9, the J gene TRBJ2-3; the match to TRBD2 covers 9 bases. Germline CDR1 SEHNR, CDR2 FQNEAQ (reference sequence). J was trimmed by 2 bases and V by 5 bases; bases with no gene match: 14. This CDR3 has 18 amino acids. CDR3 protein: CASSPRDVTSGYTDTQYF. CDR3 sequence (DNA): TGTGCCAGCAGCCCGAGGGATGTGACTAGCGGCTACACAGATACGCAGTATTTT.

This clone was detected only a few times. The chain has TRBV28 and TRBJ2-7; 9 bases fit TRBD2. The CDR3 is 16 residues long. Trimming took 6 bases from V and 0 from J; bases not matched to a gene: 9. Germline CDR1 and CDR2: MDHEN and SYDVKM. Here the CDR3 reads CASSRRTSVDSYEQYF. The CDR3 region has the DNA TGTGCCAGCAGCCGTCGGACTAGCGTCGACTCCTACGAGCAGTACTTC.

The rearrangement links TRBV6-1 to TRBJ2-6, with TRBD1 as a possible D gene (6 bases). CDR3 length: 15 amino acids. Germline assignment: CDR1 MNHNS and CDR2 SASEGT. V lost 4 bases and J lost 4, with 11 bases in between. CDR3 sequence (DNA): TGTGCCAGCAGTGCGGCAGGGGCCGGGGCCAACGTCCTGACTTTC. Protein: CASSAAGAGANVLTF.

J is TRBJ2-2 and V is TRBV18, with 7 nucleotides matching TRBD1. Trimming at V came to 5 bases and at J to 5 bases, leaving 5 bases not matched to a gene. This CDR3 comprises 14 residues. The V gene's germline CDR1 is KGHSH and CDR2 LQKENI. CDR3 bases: TGTGCCAGCTCATCCACAGGGGAGACCGGGGAGCTGTTTTTT. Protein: CASSSTGETGELFF.

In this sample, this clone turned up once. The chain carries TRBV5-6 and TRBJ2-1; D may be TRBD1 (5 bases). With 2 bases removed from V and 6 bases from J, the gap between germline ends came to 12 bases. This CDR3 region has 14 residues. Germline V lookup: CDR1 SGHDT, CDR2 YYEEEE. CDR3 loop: CASSFRVGPNEQFF. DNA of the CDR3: TGTGCCAGCAGCTTCAGGGTAGGGCCCAATGAGCAGTTCTTC.

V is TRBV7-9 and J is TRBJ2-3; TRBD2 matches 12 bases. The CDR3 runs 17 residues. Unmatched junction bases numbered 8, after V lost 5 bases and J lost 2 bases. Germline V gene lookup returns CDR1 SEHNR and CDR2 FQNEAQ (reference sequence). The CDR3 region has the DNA TGTGCCAGCAGCCCAGGACTAGCGGGACCCTCCACAGATACGCAGTATTTT. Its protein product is CASSPGLAGPSTDTQYF.

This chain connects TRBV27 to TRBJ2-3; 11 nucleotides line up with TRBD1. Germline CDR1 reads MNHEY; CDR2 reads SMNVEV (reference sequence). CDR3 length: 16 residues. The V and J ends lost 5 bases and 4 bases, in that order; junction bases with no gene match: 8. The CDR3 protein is CASSHNRDRGADTQYF. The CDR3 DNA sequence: TGTGCCAGCAGTCACAACCGGGACAGGGGGGCAGATACGCAGTATTTT.

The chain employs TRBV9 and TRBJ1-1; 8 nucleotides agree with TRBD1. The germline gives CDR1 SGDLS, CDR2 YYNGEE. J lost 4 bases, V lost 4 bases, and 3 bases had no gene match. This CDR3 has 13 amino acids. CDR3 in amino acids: CASSFGTGTEAFF. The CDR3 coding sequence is TGTGCCAGCAGCTTTGGGACAGGCACTGAAGCTTTCTTT.

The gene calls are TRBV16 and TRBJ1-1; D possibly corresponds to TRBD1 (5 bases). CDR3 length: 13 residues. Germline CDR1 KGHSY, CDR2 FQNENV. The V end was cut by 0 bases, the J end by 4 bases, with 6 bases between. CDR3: CASSQSRGTEAFF. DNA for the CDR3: TGTGCCAGCAGCCAATCAAGGGGCACTGAAGCTTTCTTT.

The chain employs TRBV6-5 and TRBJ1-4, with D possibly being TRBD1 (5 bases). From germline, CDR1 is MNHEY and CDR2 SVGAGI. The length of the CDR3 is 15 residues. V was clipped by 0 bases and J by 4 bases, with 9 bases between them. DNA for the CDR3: TGTGCCAGCAGTTACTCGGGGCAGGTTAATGAAAAACTGTTTTTT. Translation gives CASSYSGQVNEKLFF.

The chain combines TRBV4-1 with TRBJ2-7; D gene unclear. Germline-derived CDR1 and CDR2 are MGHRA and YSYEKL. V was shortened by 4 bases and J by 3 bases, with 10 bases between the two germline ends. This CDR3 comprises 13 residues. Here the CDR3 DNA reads TGCGCCAGCAGCCCGATTTCCGGCTACGAGCAGTACTTC. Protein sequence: CASSPISGYEQYF.

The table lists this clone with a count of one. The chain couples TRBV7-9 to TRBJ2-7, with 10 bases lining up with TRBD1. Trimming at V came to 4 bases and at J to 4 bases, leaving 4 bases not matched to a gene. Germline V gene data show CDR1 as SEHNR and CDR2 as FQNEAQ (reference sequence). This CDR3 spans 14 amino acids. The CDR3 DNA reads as TGTGCCAGCAGCTCGCGGACAGGGGGATACGAGCAGTACTTC. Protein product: CASSSRTGGYEQYF.

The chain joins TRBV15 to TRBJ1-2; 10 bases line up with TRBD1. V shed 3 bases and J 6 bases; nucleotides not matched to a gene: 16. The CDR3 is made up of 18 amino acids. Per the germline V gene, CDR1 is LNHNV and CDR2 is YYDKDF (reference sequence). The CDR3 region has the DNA TGTGCCACCAGCAGGGGAGCCGGGACAGGGGCCGTCTTGCATGGCTACACCTTC. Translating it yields CATSRGAGTGAVLHGYTF. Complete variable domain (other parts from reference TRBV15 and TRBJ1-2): DAMVIQNPRYQVTQFGKPVTLSCSQTLNHNVMYWYQQKSSQAPKLLFHYYDKDFNNEADTPDNFQSRRPNTSFCFLDIRSPGLGDTAMYLCATSRGAGTGAVLHGYTFGSGTRLTVV.

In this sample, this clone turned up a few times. The CDR3 DNA follows: TGTGCCAGCAGCCTGGGACTAGCGGCCCCTACGATCCAAGAGACCCAGTACTTC. The encoded protein is CASSLGLAAPTIQETQYF. This rearrangement joins TRBV7-9 to TRBJ2-5, with 11 nucleotides matching TRBD2. CDR1 is SEHNR and CDR2 is FQNEAQ in the germline V gene (reference sequence). After removal of 5 bases from V and 1 base from J, the junction contained 12 bases not matched to a gene. The CDR3 has 18 residues.

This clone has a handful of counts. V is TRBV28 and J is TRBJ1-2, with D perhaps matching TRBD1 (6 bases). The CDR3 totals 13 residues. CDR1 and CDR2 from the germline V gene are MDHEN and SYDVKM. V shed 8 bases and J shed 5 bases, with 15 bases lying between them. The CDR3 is CASGGQSAYGYTF. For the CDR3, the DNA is TGTGCCAGCGGGGGCCAGTCGGCATATGGCTACACCTTC.

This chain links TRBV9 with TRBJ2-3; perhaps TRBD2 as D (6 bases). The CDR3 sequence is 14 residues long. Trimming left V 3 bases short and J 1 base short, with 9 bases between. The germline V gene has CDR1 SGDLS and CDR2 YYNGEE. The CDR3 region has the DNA TGTGCCAGCAGCGAGCGGGTTCGCACAGATACGCAGTATTTT. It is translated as CASSERVRTDTQYF. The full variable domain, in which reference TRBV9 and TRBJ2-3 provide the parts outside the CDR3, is DSGVTQTPKHLITATGQRVTLRCSPRSGDLSVYWYQQSLDQGLQFLIQYYNGEERAKGNILERFSAQQFPDLHSELNLSSLELGDSALYFCASSERVRTDTQYFGPGTRLTVL.

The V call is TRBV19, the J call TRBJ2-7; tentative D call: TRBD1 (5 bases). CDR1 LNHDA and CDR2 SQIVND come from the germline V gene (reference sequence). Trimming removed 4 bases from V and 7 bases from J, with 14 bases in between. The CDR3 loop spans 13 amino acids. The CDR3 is CASSTGYWREQYF. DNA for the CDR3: TGTGCCAGTAGTACAGGGTACTGGCGGGAGCAGTACTTC.

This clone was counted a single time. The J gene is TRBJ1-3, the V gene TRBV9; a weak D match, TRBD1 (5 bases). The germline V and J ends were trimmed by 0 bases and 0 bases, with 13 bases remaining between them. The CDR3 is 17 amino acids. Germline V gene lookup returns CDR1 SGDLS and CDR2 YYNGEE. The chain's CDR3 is CASSVESGPDSGNTIYF. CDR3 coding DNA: TGTGCCAGCAGCGTAGAGTCAGGGCCCGACTCTGGAAACACCATATATTTT.

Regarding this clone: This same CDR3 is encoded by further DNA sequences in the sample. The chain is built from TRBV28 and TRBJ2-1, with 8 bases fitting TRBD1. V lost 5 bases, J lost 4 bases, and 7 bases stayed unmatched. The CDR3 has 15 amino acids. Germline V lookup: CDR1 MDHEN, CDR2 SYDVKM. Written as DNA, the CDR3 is TGTGCCAGCAGTCCTAGGACAGGGCTTTACAATGAGCAGTTCTTC. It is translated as CASSPRTGLYNEQFF.

The CDR3 DNA reads as TGCGCCAGCAGCTTGGCCGGGGGACACGAGCAGTACTTC. This sequence encodes CASSLAGGHEQYF. The V gene is TRBV5-1, the J gene TRBJ2-7; possibly TRBD2 for D (6 bases). The CDR3 has 13 amino acids. Germline values: CDR1 SGHRS, CDR2 YFSETQ. Between the trimmed V and J ends, which lost 0 bases and 5 bases, there was a span of 9 bases.

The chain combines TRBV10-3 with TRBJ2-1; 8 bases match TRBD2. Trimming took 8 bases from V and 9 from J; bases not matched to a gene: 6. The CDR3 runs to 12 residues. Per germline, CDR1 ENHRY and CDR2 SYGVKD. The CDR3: CAIGAAGAEQFF. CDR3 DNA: TGTGCCATCGGAGCAGCGGGGGCTGAGCAGTTCTTC.

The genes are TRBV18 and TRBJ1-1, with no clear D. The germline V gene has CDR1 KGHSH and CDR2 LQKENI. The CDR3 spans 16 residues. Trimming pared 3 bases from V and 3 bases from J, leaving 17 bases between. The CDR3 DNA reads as TGTGCCAGCTCACCTAGGCGGGGAGGACTCTACACTGAAGCTTTCTTT. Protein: CASSPRRGGLYTEAFF.

In DNA form, the CDR3 reads TGCGCCAGCAGCCAAAGTCGGGTGAACACTGAAGCTTTCTTT. Translation gives CASSQSRVNTEAFF. The chain joins TRBV4-1 to TRBJ1-1; unclear D gene. The CDR3 has 14 residues. Germline CDR1 reads MGHRA; CDR2 reads YSYEKL. V gave up 2 bases and J gave up 0 bases, with 7 bases separating them.

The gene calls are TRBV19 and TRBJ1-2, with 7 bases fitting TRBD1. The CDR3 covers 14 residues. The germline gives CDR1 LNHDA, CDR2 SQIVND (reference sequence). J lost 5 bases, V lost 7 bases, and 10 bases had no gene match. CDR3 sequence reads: CASNSRDSRYGYTF. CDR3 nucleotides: TGTGCCAGTAACTCCCGGGACAGCAGATATGGCTACACCTTC.

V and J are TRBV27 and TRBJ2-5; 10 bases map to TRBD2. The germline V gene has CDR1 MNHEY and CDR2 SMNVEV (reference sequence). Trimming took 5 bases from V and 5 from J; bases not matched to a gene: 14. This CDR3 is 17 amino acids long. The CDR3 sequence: CASSPTLAGGGWETQYF. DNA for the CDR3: TGTGCCAGCAGTCCTACTTTAGCGGGAGGCGGGTGGGAGACCCAGTACTTC.